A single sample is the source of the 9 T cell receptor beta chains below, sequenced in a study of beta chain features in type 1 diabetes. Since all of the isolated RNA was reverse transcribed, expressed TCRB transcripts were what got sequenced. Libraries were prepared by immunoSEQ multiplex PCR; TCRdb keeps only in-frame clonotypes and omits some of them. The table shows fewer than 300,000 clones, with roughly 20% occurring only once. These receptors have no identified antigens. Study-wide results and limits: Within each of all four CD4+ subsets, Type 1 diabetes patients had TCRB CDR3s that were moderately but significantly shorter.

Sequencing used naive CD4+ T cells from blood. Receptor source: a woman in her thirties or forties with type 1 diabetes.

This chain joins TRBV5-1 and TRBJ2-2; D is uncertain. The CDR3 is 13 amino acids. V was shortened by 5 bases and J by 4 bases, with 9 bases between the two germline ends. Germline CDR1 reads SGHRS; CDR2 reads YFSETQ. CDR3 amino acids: CASRVSGTGELFF. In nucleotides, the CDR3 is TGCGCCAGCAGAGTCTCGGGCACCGGGGAGCTGTTTTTT.

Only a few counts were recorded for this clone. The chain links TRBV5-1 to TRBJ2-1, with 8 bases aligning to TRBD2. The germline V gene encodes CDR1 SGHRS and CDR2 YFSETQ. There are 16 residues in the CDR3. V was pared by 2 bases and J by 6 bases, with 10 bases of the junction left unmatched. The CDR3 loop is CASSFARTSNSNEQFF. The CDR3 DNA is TGCGCCAGCAGCTTTGCTCGGACTAGCAACAGCAATGAGCAGTTCTTC.

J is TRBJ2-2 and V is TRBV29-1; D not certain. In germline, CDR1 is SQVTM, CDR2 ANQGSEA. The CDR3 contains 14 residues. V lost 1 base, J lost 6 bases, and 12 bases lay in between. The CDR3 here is CSVEVTAVSGELFF. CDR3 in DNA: TGCAGCGTTGAAGTAACGGCGGTATCCGGGGAGCTGTTTTTT.

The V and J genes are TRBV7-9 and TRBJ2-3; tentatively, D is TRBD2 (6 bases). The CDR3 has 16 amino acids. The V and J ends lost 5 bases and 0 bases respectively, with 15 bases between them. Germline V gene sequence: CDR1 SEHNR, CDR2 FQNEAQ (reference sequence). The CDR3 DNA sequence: TGTGCCAGCAGCCGGTTAGCGGCAGGTAGCACAGATACGCAGTATTTT. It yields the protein CASSRLAAGSTDTQYF.

The CDR3 sequence: CAISESNSNTEAFF. CDR3 sequence (DNA): TGTGCCATCAGTGAGTCAAACTCTAACACTGAAGCTTTCTTT. The chain is built from TRBV10-3 and TRBJ1-1; D gene ambiguous. Trimming took 0 bases from V and 2 from J, leaving 7 bases between them. CDR3 length equals 14 residues. Germline CDR1 is ENHRY and CDR2 is SYGVKD.

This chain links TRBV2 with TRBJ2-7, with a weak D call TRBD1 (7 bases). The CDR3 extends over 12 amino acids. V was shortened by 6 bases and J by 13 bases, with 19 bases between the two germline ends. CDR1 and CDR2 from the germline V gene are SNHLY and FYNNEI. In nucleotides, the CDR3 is TGTGCCAGCAGGGGAGACAGGGACTCAACCTACTTC. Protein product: CASRGDRDSTYF.

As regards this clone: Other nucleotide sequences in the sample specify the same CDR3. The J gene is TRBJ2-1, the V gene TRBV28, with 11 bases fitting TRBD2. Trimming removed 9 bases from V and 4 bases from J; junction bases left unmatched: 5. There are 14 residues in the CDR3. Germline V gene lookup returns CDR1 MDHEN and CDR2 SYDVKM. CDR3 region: CASTLAGGYNEQFF. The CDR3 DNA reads TGTGCCAGTACTCTAGCGGGGGGTTACAATGAGCAGTTCTTC.

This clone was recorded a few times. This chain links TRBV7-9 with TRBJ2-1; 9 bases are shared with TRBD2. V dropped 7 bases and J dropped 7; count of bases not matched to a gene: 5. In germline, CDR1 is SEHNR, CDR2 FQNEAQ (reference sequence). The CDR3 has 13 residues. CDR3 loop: CASKSGLANEQFF. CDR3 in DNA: TGTGCCAGCAAGTCGGGACTAGCAAATGAGCAGTTCTTC.

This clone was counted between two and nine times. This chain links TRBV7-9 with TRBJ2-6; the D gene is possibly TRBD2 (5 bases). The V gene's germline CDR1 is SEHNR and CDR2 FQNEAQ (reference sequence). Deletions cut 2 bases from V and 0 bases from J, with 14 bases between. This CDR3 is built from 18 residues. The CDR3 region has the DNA TGTGCCAGCAGCTTAATGGGAGTCCGGAGCTCTGGGGCCAACGTCCTGACTTTC. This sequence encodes CASSLMGVRSSGANVLTF.